This TCR beta chain is drawn from a study of blood T cell repertoires in COVID-19. Study at large: PBMCs, B-cell-depleted T cells, or T cells provided the cDNA or gDNA that made up the material.

Trimming removed 4 bases from V and 4 bases from J, with 13 bases in between. This CDR3 contains 15 residues. Germline V gene data show CDR1 as SGHNT and CDR2 as YENEEA. Authors' processing steps: How many nucleated cells were present was estimated from reference gene primer amplification. Sequencing used immunoSEQ multiplex PCR; TCRdb keeps in-frame clones, though not all of them. The DNA gave D and trimming, while V, J and clone size come from that table. This sample has about 35,000 clones, with roughly four fifths found just once. The chain employs TRBV11-3 and TRBJ2-2; D gene uncertain. The sample was peripheral blood. The TCR originated in a man aged 45-60 years with acute or convalescent COVID-19. CDR3 in DNA: TGTGCCAGCAGCTCAGTTCCAGCGCCCACCGGGGAGCTGTTTTTT. Protein sequence: CASSSVPAPTGELFF. Complete variable domain (other parts from reference TRBV11-3 and TRBJ2-2): EAGVVQSPRYKIIEKKQPVAFWCNPISGHNTLYWYLQNLGQGPELLIRYENEEAVDDSQLPKDRFSAERLKGVDSTLKIQPAELGDSAVYLCASSSVPAPTGELFFGEGSRLTVL.